This passage covers 26 T cell receptor beta chains from one sample sequenced in a study of shared clonotypes between healthy human individuals. Only in-frame clones appear in the TCRdb table, and some are missing; sequencing was by immunoSEQ multiplex PCR. The data show 2 million to 3 million clones, with 93% seen just once and about 0.38% held by the top ten. Sequencing was carried out using naive CD4+ T cells from PBMCs. As to subset: CD45RA+ positively selected. Source of these receptors: a young man in good health. Some clones in this sample may be carry-over from other donors' samples.

The chain is built from TRBV19 and TRBJ1-2; TRBD1 might be the D (5 bases). Germline CDR1 LNHDA, CDR2 SQIVND (reference sequence). The CDR3 runs 15 residues. V lost 7 bases and J lost 4, with 19 bases in between. This chain's CDR3 is CASKVLGVPPYGYTF. The CDR3 nucleotides read TGTGCCAGTAAAGTCTTGGGGGTCCCCCCCTATGGCTACACCTTC.

This clone has only a few counts. The rearrangement joins TRBV14 to TRBJ1-1; D possibly corresponds to TRBD1 (5 bases). This CDR3 comprises 15 residues. Germline CDR1 is SGHDN and CDR2 is FVKESK. V was trimmed by 4 bases and J by 4 bases, leaving 16 bases between them. The CDR3 is CASSPSRGGTTEAFF. The CDR3 region has the DNA TGTGCCAGCAGCCCTTCACGTGGAGGGACCACTGAAGCTTTCTTT.

This clone was found once. The CDR3 region has the DNA TGTGCCAGCAAGCGACTGAGCGGGGAGCTGTTTTTT. Its protein is CASKRLSGELFF. The rearrangement joins TRBV2 to TRBJ2-2; no reliable D call. Deletions cut 7 bases from V and 7 bases from J, with 10 bases between. Germline V gene sequence: CDR1 SNHLY, CDR2 FYNNEI. The CDR3 runs 12 residues.

This chain connects TRBV28 to TRBJ2-7; 10 bases line up with TRBD1. The J segment lost 1 base and the V segment lost 5 bases, leaving 8 bases of the junction unmatched. This CDR3 region has 16 residues. The germline CDR1 and CDR2 sequences are MDHEN and SYDVKM. Here the CDR3 reads CASSPPGQGLSYEQYF. CDR3 nucleotide sequence: TGTGCCAGCAGTCCACCGGGACAGGGGTTATCCTACGAGCAGTACTTC.

The chain carries TRBV19 and TRBJ1-5, with TRBD1 identical over 7 bases. CDR1 LNHDA and CDR2 SQIVND come from the germline V gene (reference sequence). The length of the CDR3 is 15 residues. Losses at the gene ends were 1 base for V and 4 bases for J; bases not matched to a gene: 4. CDR3 residues: CASSIAGGPNQPQHF. Written as DNA, the CDR3 is TGTGCCAGTAGTATAGCAGGGGGACCTAATCAGCCCCAGCATTTT.

The J gene is TRBJ2-3, the V gene TRBV11-3; weak D call: TRBD2 (6 bases). This CDR3 spans 13 amino acids. In germline, CDR1 is SGHNT, CDR2 YENEEA. V was shortened by 5 bases and J by 8 bases, with 14 bases between the two germline ends. CDR3 DNA sequence: TGTGCCAGCAGCCCCTTATCCGGGGGTACGCAGTATTTT. Translated: CASSPLSGGTQYF.

The chain combines TRBV5-1 with TRBJ1-4; weak D call: TRBD1 (6 bases). Germline loops: CDR1 SGHRS, CDR2 YFSETQ. This CDR3 has 17 residues. V lost 4 bases to trimming and J lost 2 bases, with 18 bases between them. CDR3 region: CASSPRRQDTTNEKLFF. CDR3 bases: TGCGCCAGCAGCCCTAGACGACAGGACACCACTAATGAAAAACTGTTTTTT.

This sequence joins TRBV10-3 and TRBJ2-5; 8 nucleotides align to TRBD2. V trimming: 0 bases; J trimming: 5 bases; junction bases outside the gene matches: 8. Germline V gene sequence: CDR1 ENHRY, CDR2 SYGVKD. The CDR3 has 16 amino acids. CDR3 amino acids: CAISESGGTRYETQYF. CDR3 coding DNA: TGTGCCATCAGTGAGTCAGGCGGGACTAGGTACGAGACCCAGTACTTC.

The V gene is TRBV28, the J gene TRBJ1-1; D may be TRBD1 (6 bases). This CDR3 has 17 amino acids. V was trimmed by 2 bases and J by 1 base, leaving 17 bases between them. Germline CDR1 and CDR2: MDHEN and SYDVKM. The CDR3 coding sequence is TGTGCCAGCAGTTTAAAGTCGGCAGGGGTTGGGAACACTGAAGCTTTCTTT. Amino acids: CASSLKSAGVGNTEAFF.

Comments on this clone: Distinct nucleotide sequences in the sample also encode this CDR3. This chain links TRBV7-2 with TRBJ2-5, with 8 bases fitting TRBD1. The germline CDR1 and CDR2 sequences are SGHTA and FQGNSA. CDR3 size: 14 residues. With V trimmed by 5 bases and J by 5 bases, 7 bases remained unmatched. CDR3 DNA: TGTGCCAGCAGCCCCGACAGGGGAAGGGAGACCCAGTACTTC. Translation: CASSPDRGRETQYF.

The chain combines TRBV7-3 with TRBJ1-2, with D perhaps matching TRBD1 (5 bases). The CDR3 length is 14 residues. Trimming removed 2 bases at V and 2 bases at J, with 9 bases between. Germline CDR1 and CDR2: SGHTA and FQGTGA. The CDR3 loop reads CASSLDWGNYGYTF. CDR3 coding DNA: TGTGCCAGCAGCTTAGATTGGGGGAACTATGGCTACACCTTC.

This clone was picked up one time. The V gene is TRBV6-1, the J gene TRBJ1-1; possible D gene TRBD1, 6 bases. Germline lookup yields CDR1 MNHNS and CDR2 SASEGT. This CDR3 comprises 14 residues. The germline V and J ends were trimmed by 6 bases and 0 bases, with 11 bases remaining between them. CDR3 sequence: CASREQGMNTEAFF. CDR3 in DNA: TGTGCCAGCAGGGAACAGGGCATGAACACTGAAGCTTTCTTT.

The J gene is TRBJ2-7, the V gene TRBV7-9; D may be TRBD1 (8 bases). The V gene's germline CDR1 is SEHNR and CDR2 FQNEAQ (reference sequence). The V end was cut by 7 bases, the J end by 3 bases, with 22 bases between. The CDR3 runs to 16 residues. CDR3 in amino acids: CASNPSGAGGFYEQYF. The CDR3 nucleotides read TGTGCCAGCAATCCGAGCGGGGCAGGGGGCTTCTACGAGCAGTACTTC.

The table lists this clone with a count of one. The chain carries TRBV27 and TRBJ2-2; 7 bases are shared with TRBD1. Germline lookup yields CDR1 MNHEY and CDR2 SMNVEV (reference sequence). This CDR3 is 15 amino acids long. After removal of 3 bases from V and 0 bases from J, the junction contained 1 base not matched to a gene. The CDR3 loop is CASSFQGANTGELFF. CDR3 DNA: TGTGCCAGCAGTTTTCAGGGGGCGAACACCGGGGAGCTGTTTTTT.

The rearrangement links TRBV19 to TRBJ2-2; 7 bases align to TRBD1. This CDR3 spans 14 amino acids. V shed 8 bases, J shed 6 bases, and the junction held 9 bases outside the gene matches. CDR1 is LNHDA, CDR2 SQIVND, per germline (reference sequence). CDR3 bases: TGTGCCAGTGTCTCGAGACAGGGTGCCGGGGAGCTGTTTTTT. This gives the protein CASVSRQGAGELFF.

V usage is TRBV6-1 and J usage is TRBJ1-6, with a possible D match to TRBD1 (5 bases). V was cut by 1 base and J by 10 bases, with 11 bases left in between. The CDR3 length is 14 residues. Per the germline V gene, CDR1 is MNHNS and CDR2 is SASEGT. The CDR3 region has the DNA TGTGCCAGCAGTGAAGGAACAGGTGGATCACCCCTCCACTTT. Amino acid sequence: CASSEGTGGSPLHF.

The J gene is TRBJ2-3, the V gene TRBV19, with TRBD2 matching 7 bases. The CDR3 covers 14 residues. Germline CDR1 is LNHDA and CDR2 is SQIVND (reference sequence). Trimming took 2 bases from V and 5 from J; bases not matched to a gene: 4. Here the CDR3 reads CASSIPGGVDTQYF. CDR3 DNA sequence: TGTGCCAGTAGTATACCGGGAGGTGTAGATACGCAGTATTTT.

The chain employs TRBV27 and TRBJ2-7; 8 positions agree with TRBD1. The CDR3 is 15 residues long. Germline assignment: CDR1 MNHEY and CDR2 SMNVEV (reference sequence). Trimming took 6 bases from V and 1 from J; bases not matched to a gene: 8. The CDR3 here is CASRRQGLESYEQYF. The CDR3 DNA reads as TGTGCCAGCAGGAGACAGGGGTTAGAGTCCTACGAGCAGTACTTC.

The V call is TRBV27, the J call TRBJ2-3, with D possibly called TRBD1 or TRBD2 (6 bases each). V was cut by 2 bases and J by 3 bases, with 12 bases left in between. CDR1 MNHEY and CDR2 SMNVEV come from the germline V gene (reference sequence). The CDR3 runs to 15 residues. CDR3: CASSLRGARTDTQYF. The CDR3 nucleotides are TGTGCCAGCAGTTTAAGGGGGGCGCGGACAGATACGCAGTATTTT.

The chain uses TRBV7-9 and TRBJ1-2; no reliable D call. V lost 1 base and J lost 13, with 13 bases in between. The CDR3 spans 12 residues. Per germline, CDR1 SEHNR and CDR2 FQNEAQ (reference sequence). The CDR3 loop is CASSLGLPQGTF. Here the CDR3 DNA reads TGTGCCAGCAGCTTAGGTCTACCGCAAGGCACCTTC.

Here the CDR3 DNA reads TGTTCTACAGGGAAGAACACTGAAGCTTTCTTT. As protein: CSTGKNTEAFF. This chain joins TRBV19 and TRBJ1-1; D perhaps matches TRBD1 (6 bases). CDR1 and CDR2 (germline): LNHDA, SQIVND (reference sequence). This CDR3 contains 11 residues.

In regard to this clone: In the same sample, other DNA sequences code for this CDR3. The chain carries TRBV11-2 and TRBJ2-1; TRBD2 is a possible D gene (5 bases). V lost 1 base and J lost 0, with 7 bases in between. Looked up from germline, CDR1 is SGHAT and CDR2 is FQNNGV. The CDR3 spans 15 residues. DNA of the CDR3: TGTGCCAGCAGCTTAGTTGGGAGCTCCTACAATGAGCAGTTCTTC. It translates to CASSLVGSSYNEQFF.

This chain joins TRBV7-8 and TRBJ1-1, with D uncertain. Trimming pared 1 base from V and 11 bases from J, leaving 11 bases between. The CDR3 contains 12 residues. Germline CDR1 reads SGHVS; CDR2 reads FQNEAQ. The CDR3 reads CASSLVQGRAFF. CDR3 nucleotides: TGTGCCAGCAGCTTAGTCCAAGGGCGGGCTTTCTTT. Drawing the rest from reference TRBV7-8 and TRBJ1-1, the complete variable domain is GAGVSQSPRYKVAKRGQDVALRCDPISGHVSLFWYQQALGQGPEFLTYFQNEAQLDKSGLPSDRFFAERPEGSVSTLKIQRTQQEDSAVYLCASSLVQGRAFFGQGTRLTVV.

This chain connects TRBV7-9 to TRBJ1-4; 10 bases are a match to TRBD1. CDR1 is SEHNR, CDR2 FQNEAQ, per germline (reference sequence). Trimming removed 5 bases from V and 10 bases from J; junction bases left unmatched: 7. The CDR3 runs 14 residues. Here the CDR3 DNA reads TGTGCCAGCAGCCCCCGACAGGGGGCGGGAAAACTGTTTTTT. Protein product: CASSPRQGAGKLFF.

The chain employs TRBV20-1 and TRBJ1-5; D remains ambiguous. V lost 6 bases to trimming and J lost 4 bases, with 7 bases between them. The CDR3 has 11 residues. Germline loops: CDR1 DFQATT, CDR2 SNEGSKA (reference sequence). This chain's CDR3 is CSATRNQPQHF. The CDR3 DNA sequence: TGCAGTGCCACAAGGAATCAGCCCCAGCATTTT.

The V call is TRBV28, the J call TRBJ2-7; either TRBD1 or TRBD2 may supply D (5 bases each). The CDR3 is 15 amino acids. From germline, CDR1 is MDHEN and CDR2 SYDVKM. V lost 7 bases, J lost 2 bases, and 18 bases lay in between. The CDR3 sequence: CASTDRVGDPYEQYF. The CDR3 DNA is TGTGCCAGCACCGATCGTGTCGGGGACCCCTACGAGCAGTACTTC.